The 17 T cell receptor beta chains in this list originate from one sample, sequenced in a study of T cell repertoires in cytomegalovirus infection. MiXCR was run by TCRdb on the reads, yielding one entry per CDR3 protein. The repertoire holds around 570,000 distinct CDR3 sequences, about 40% seen once, with about 48% in the top ten. No antigens are known for them. The sequencing here drew on cultured PBMCs, taken from culture after CMV antigen stimulation. The receptors here all came from a human donor in good health (CMV status not recorded). Some clones in this sample may be carry-over from other donors' samples.

This chain joins TRBV10-3 and TRBJ2-1, with D possibly being TRBD1 or TRBD2 (5 bases each). This CDR3 has 14 residues. Germline CDR1 ENHRY, CDR2 SYGVKD. V shed 8 bases and J shed 8 bases, with 19 bases lying between them. CDR3 coding DNA: TGTGCCATCCGACAGAGTGGAGGACGCGATGAGCAGTTCTTC. Translation: CAIRQSGGRDEQFF.

The chain carries TRBV6-2 or TRBV6-3 and TRBJ1-5; unclear D gene. Trimming removed 0 bases from V and 5 bases from J, with 8 bases in between. Germline V gene sequence: CDR1 MNHEY, CDR2 SVGEGT. There are 14 residues in the CDR3. CDR3 in DNA: TGTGCCAGCAGTTACTCCACAGTTTATCAGCCCCAGCATTTT. Protein sequence: CASSYSTVYQPQHF.

On this clonotype: Compared with germline, one end of the junction differs, possibly owing to a read error. The J gene is TRBJ2-1, the V gene TRBV11-3, with D perhaps assigned TRBD1 or TRBD2 (5 bases each). CDR1 and CDR2 from the germline V gene are SGHNT and YENEEA. This CDR3 is 14 amino acids long. The CDR3 loop is CASSLDSGYNEQFF. The CDR3 nucleotides are TGTGCCAGCAGCCTAGACAGCGGCTACAATGAGCAGTTCTTC.

The table lists this clonotype with a count of one. The chain joins TRBV11-3 to TRBJ2-7, with D perhaps matching TRBD1 (5 bases). The germline V and J ends were trimmed by 5 bases and 7 bases, with 18 bases remaining between them. The CDR3 runs to 14 residues. From germline, CDR1 is SGHNT and CDR2 YENEEA. The CDR3 reads CASSRWGTDGEQYF. CDR3 in DNA: TGTGCCAGCAGCCGATGGGGCACCGACGGAGAGCAGTACTTC.

The gene calls are TRBV7-2 and TRBJ2-1, with 10 bases lining up with TRBD2. CDR3 length: 17 amino acids. Germline trimming cut 1 base from V and 9 bases from J; bases unmatched to any gene: 12. The germline V gene encodes CDR1 SGHTA and CDR2 FQGNSA. This CDR3 is CASSLVILAGKAGEQFF. The DNA of the CDR3 is TGTGCCAGCAGCTTAGTAATACTAGCGGGGAAGGCGGGTGAGCAGTTCTTC.

Only a few counts were recorded for this clonotype. The chain links TRBV2 to TRBJ2-7, with D perhaps TRBD1 or TRBD2 (6 bases each). This CDR3 comprises 14 residues. Germline V lookup: CDR1 SNHLY, CDR2 FYNNEI. V dropped 6 bases and J dropped 2 bases, with 14 bases sitting between them. The CDR3 DNA reads TGTGCCAGCAGGGGAGGACAGAACCCCTACGAGCAGTACTTC. It encodes CASRGGQNPYEQYF.

The chain has TRBV7-6 and TRBJ1-1; D might be TRBD1 (5 bases). The CDR3 sequence is 15 residues long. CDR1 and CDR2 (germline): SGHVS, FNYEAQ. V lost 3 bases and J 1 base, leaving 12 bases between the germline ends. The CDR3 nucleotides are TGTGCCAGCAGCTTCCTTTCTGGGGGGAACACTGAAGCTTTCTTT. Translation gives CASSFLSGGNTEAFF.

This chain uses TRBV4-1 with TRBJ2-7; 11 bases fit TRBD2. This CDR3 region has 16 residues. V trimming: 5 bases; J trimming: 5 bases; junction bases outside the gene matches: 11. Looked up from germline, CDR1 is MGHRA and CDR2 is YSYEKL. The CDR3 DNA reads as TGCGCCAGCAGCTTGACTAGCGGGGTTTTAATCCACGAGCAGTACTTC. Residues: CASSLTSGVLIHEQYF.

The V gene is TRBV7-6, the J gene TRBJ2-2, with TRBD2 matching 7 bases. Germline CDR1 SGHVS, CDR2 FNYEAQ. Trimming cost V 5 bases and J 8 bases; bases outside gene matches: 8. This CDR3 contains 14 residues. The CDR3 DNA reads as TGTGCCAGCAGCCCACTAGCGACGGCGGGGGAGCTGTTTTTT. It codes for CASSPLATAGELFF. Full variable domain (missing parts from reference TRBV7-6 and TRBJ2-2): GAGVSQSPRYKVTKRGQDVALRCDPISGHVSLYWYRQALGQGPEFLTYFNYEAQQDKSGLPNDRFSAERPEGSISTLTIQRTEQRDSAMYRCASSPLATAGELFFGEGSRLTVL.

This chain uses TRBV20-1 with TRBJ2-2; D is uncertain. Trimming shortened V by 5 bases and J by 0 bases, and 13 bases separated the two germline ends. The CDR3 runs 15 residues. CDR1 and CDR2 from the germline V gene are DFQATT and SNEGSKA (reference sequence). CDR3 nucleotide sequence: TGCAGTGCTGGCCCGGCTGGGGCGAACACCGGGGAGCTGTTTTTT. Amino acid sequence: CSAGPAGANTGELFF.

This chain joins TRBV12-3 or TRBV12-4 and TRBJ1-5, with TRBD1 matching 10 bases. The CDR3 runs 16 residues. The V gene end was trimmed by 7 bases and the J gene end by 4 bases; junction bases not matched to a gene: 10. This CDR3 reads CASIGGTGEANQPQHF. The DNA of the CDR3 is TGTGCCAGCATTGGGGGGACAGGGGAGGCGAATCAGCCCCAGCATTTT.

This clonotype has only a few counts. The chain uses TRBV7-8 and TRBJ1-1; tentatively, D is TRBD1 (5 bases). CDR3 length: 15 residues. CDR1 is SGHVS, CDR2 FQNEAQ, per germline. Trimming cost V 2 bases and J 3 bases, with 13 bases left between them. The CDR3 loop is CASSLRDWADTEAFF. The CDR3, as DNA: TGTGCCAGCAGCTTAAGGGACTGGGCCGACACTGAAGCTTTCTTT.

The chain carries TRBV6-1 and TRBJ1-5; TRBD1 matches 8 bases. The trim removed 4 bases at V and 6 bases at J, leaving 5 bases unmatched. Germline V gene data show CDR1 as MNHNS and CDR2 as SASEGT. CDR3 size: 14 residues. The CDR3 coding sequence is TGTGCCAGCAGTGTGGCAGGGGGCAGTCAGCCCCAGCATTTT. As protein: CASSVAGGSQPQHF.

The CDR3 sequence is CASTGTRDDGYTF. The CDR3 region has the DNA TGTGCCAGCACCGGGACCCGTGACGATGGCTACACCTTC. V and J are TRBV3-1 and TRBJ1-2, with D tentatively TRBD1 (5 bases). This CDR3 spans 13 amino acids. Germline V gives CDR1 LGHDT, CDR2 YNNKEL (reference sequence). Trimming pared 7 bases from V and 6 bases from J, leaving 15 bases between.

This sequence joins TRBV5-6 and TRBJ2-5, with 9 bases that match TRBD1. This CDR3 has 14 residues. V was clipped by 10 bases and J by 5 bases; unmatched bases: 12. Per germline, CDR1 SGHDT and CDR2 YYEEEE. The CDR3 nucleotides are TGTGCCTCTCTTCGGGGACAGGGTCACGAGACCCAGTACTTC. Its translation: CASLRGQGHETQYF.

The chain employs TRBV7-2 and TRBJ1-6; D call uncertain. The V and J ends lost 4 bases and 1 base respectively, with 17 bases between them. In germline, CDR1 is SGHTA, CDR2 FQGNSA. The CDR3 is made up of 18 amino acids. CDR3 sequence reads: CASSSYIRGRSYNSPLHF. The CDR3 bases are TGTGCCAGCAGCTCGTACATCCGGGGAAGGTCCTATAATTCACCCCTCCACTTT. The full variable domain, its missing parts supplied by reference TRBV7-2 and TRBJ1-6, is GAGVSQSPSNKVTEKGKDVELRCDPISGHTALYWYRQSLGQGLEFLIYFQGNSAPDKSGLPSDRFSAERTGGSVSTLTIQRTQQEDSAVYLCASSSYIRGRSYNSPLHFGNGTRLTVT.

The chain is built from TRBV2 and TRBJ2-1, with TRBD1 identical over 7 bases. Germline V gives CDR1 SNHLY, CDR2 FYNNEI. This CDR3 has 14 amino acids. V lost 7 bases and J lost 6; bases outside the gene matches: 9. Written as DNA, the CDR3 is TGTGCCAGCAAGGGGGCAGGGGAAAGCAATGAGCAGTTCTTC. It codes for CASKGAGESNEQFF. Drawing the rest from reference TRBV2 and TRBJ2-1, the complete variable domain is EPEVTQTPSHQVTQMGQEVILRCVPISNHLYFYWYRQILGQKVEFLVSFYNNEISEKSEIFDDQFSVERPDGSNFTLKIRSTKLEDSAMYFCASKGAGESNEQFFGPGTRLTVL.